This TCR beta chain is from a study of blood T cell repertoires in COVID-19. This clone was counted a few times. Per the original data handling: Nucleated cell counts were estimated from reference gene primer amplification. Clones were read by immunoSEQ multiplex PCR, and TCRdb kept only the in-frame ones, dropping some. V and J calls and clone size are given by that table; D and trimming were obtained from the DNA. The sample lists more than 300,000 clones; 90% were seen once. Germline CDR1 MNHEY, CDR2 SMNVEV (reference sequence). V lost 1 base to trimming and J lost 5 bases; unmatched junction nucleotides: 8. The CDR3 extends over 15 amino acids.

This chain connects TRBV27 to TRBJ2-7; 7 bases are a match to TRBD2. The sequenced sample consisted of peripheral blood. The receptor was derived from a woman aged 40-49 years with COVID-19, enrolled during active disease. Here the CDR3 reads CASSLFGGRVNEQYF. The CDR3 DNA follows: TGTGCCAGCAGTTTATTTGGCGGGAGAGTCAACGAGCAGTACTTC.